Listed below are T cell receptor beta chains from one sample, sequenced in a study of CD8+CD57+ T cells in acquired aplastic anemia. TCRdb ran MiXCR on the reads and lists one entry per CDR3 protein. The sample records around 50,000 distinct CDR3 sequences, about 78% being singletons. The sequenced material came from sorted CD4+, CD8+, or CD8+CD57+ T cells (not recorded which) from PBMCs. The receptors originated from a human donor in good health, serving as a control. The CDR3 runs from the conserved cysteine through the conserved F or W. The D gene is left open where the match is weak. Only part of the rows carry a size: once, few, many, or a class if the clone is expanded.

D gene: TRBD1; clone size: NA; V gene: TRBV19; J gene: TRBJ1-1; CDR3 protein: CASSIQGAGAEAFF; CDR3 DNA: TGTGCCAGTAGTATACAGGGGGCTGGCGCTGAAGCTTTCTTT
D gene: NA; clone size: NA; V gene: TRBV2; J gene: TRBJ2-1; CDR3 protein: CASLTSLWFF; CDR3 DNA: TGTGCCAGCTTAACTAGCTTATGGTTCTTC
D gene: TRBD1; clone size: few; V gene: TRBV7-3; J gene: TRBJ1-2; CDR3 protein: CASSLDRGYGYTF; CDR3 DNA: TGTGCCAGCAGCTTGGACAGGGGGTATGGCTACACCTTC
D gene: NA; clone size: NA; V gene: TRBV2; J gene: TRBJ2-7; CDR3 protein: CASSEGRTGPSEQYF; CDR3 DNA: TGTGCCAGCAGTGAAGGGAGAACAGGGCCTAGCGAGCAGTACTTC
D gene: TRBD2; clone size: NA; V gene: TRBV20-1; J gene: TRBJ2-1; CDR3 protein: CSASWAGRERQDDEQFF; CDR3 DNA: TGCAGTGCTAGTTGGGCGGGGAGGGAAAGACAAGACGATGAGCAGTTCTTC
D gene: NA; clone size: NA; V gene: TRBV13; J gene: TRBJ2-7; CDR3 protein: CASSLGQGGTYEQYF; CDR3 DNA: TGTGCCAGCAGCCTGGGGCAGGGAGGTACCTACGAGCAGTACTTC
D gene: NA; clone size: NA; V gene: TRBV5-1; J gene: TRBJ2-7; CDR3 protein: CASRSGVMAYEQYF; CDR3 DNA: TGCGCCAGCCGGTCAGGGGTGATGGCCTACGAGCAGTACTTC
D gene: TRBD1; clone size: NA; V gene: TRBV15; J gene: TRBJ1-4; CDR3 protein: CATSGTETGEKLFF; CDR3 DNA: TGTGCCACCAGCGGGACAGAAACGGGTGAAAAGCTGTTTTTT
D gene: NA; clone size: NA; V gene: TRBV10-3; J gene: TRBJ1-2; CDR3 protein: CAISVGTRDGYTF; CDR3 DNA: TGTGCCATCAGTGTTGGGACAAGGGATGGCTACACCTTC
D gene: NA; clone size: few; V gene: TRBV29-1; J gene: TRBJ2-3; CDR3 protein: CSVVGLLTTDTQYF; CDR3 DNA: TGCAGCGTTGTAGGGTTGTTAACCACAGATACGCAGTATTTT
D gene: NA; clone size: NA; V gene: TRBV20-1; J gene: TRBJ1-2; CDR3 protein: CSATLPRDGNYGYTF; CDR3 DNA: TGCAGTGCTACTTTGCCACGGGACGGGAACTATGGCTACACCTTC
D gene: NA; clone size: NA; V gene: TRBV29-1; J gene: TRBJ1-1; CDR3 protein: CSVEVGSYTEAFF; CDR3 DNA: TGCAGCGTTGAAGTCGGTTCGTACACTGAAGCTTTCTTT
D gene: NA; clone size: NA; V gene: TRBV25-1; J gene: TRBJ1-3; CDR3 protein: CASSPPINSGNTIYF; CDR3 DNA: TGTGCCAGCAGTCCCCCCATCAACTCTGGAAACACCATATATTTT
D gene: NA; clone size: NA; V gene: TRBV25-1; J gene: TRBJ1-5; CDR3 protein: CASSGGASNQPQHF; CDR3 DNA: TGTGCCAGCAGTGGGGGGGCGAGCAATCAGCCCCAGCATTTT
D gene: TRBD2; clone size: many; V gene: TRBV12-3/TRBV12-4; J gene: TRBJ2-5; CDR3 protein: CASSPWTSGRLETQYF; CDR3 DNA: TGTGCCAGCAGTCCCTGGACTAGCGGGAGGTTGGAGACCCAGTACTTC
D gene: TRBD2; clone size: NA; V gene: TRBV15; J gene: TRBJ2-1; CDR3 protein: CATSRDCLAGGEQFF; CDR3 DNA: TGTGCCACCAGCAGAGATTGCCTAGCGGGAGGCGAGCAGTTCTTC
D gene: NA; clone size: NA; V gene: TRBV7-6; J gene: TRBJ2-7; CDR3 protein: CASSFGTYEQYF; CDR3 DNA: TGTGCCAGCAGCTTCGGGACCTACGAGCAGTACTTC
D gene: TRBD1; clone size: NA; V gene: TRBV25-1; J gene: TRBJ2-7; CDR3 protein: CASSWTGGNYEQYF; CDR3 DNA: TGTGCCAGCAGTTGGACAGGGGGCAATTACGAGCAGTACTTC
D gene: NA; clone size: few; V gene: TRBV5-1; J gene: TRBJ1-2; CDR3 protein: CASRLRNYGYTF; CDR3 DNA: TGCGCCAGCAGACTCCGAAACTATGGCTACACCTTC
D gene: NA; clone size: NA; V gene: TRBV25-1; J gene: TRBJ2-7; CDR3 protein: CASRMPGTYEQYF; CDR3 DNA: TGTGCCAGCAGAATGCCGGGAACCTACGAGCAGTACTTC
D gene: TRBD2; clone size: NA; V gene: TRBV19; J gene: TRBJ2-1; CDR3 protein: CASASQRELGNEQFF; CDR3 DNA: TGTGCCAGCGCCTCCCAGCGGGAGCTGGGTAATGAGCAGTTCTTC
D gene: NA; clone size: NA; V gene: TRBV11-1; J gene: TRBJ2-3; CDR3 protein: CASSFYICTIVDSTDTQYF; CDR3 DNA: NA
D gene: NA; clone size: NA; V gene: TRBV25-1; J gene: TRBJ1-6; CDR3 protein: CASSLGVGSPFHF; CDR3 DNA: TGTGCCAGCAGTCTCGGGGTTGGGTCACCCTTCCACTTT
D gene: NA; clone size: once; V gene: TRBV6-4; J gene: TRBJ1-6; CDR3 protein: CASSLEPGNSPLHF; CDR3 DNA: TGTGCCAGCAGTCTCGAGCCAGGAAATTCACCCCTCCACTTT
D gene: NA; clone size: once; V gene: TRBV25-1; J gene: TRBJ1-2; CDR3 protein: CASSERGTSDYGYTF; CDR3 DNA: TGTGCCAGCAGTGAACGGGGTACCTCGGACTATGGCTACACCTTC
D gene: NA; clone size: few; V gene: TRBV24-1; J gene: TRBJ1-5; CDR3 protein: CATAGLGNQPQHF; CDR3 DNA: TGTGCCACCGCGGGTTTGGGCAATCAGCCCCAGCATTTT
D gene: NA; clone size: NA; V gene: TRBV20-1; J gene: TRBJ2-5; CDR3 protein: CSARVRIRETQYF; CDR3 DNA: TGCAGTGCTAGAGTTAGGATTAGGGAGACCCAGTACTTC
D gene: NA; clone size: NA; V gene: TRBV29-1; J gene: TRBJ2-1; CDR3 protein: CSVVDRNNEQFF; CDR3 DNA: TGCAGCGTTGTGGACAGAAACAATGAGCAGTTCTTC
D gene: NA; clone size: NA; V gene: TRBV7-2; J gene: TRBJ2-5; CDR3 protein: CASSLTTTQYF; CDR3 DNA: TGTGCCAGCAGTTTAACCACGACCCAGTACTTC
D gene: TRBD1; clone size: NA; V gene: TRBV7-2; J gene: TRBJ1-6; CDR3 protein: CASSSRGSPLHF; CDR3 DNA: TGTGCCAGCAGTTCCAGGGGGTCACCCCTCCACTTT
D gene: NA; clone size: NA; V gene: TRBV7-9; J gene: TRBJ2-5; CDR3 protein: CASSLAQGVPETQYF; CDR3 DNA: TGTGCCAGCAGCTTAGCGCAGGGAGTACCAGAGACCCAGTACTTC
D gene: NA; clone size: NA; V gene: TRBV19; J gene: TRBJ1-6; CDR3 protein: CASSSVEGSPLHF; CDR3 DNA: TGTGCCAGTAGTAGTGTTGAGGGATCACCCCTCCACTTT
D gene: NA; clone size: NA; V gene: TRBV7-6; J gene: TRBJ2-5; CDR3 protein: CASSLVTPQRKTQYF; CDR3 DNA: TGTGCCAGCAGCTTAGTGACCCCTCAAAGAAAGACCCAGTACTTC
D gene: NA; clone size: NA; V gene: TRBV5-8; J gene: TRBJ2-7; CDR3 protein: CASSLIREDYEQYF; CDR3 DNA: TGTGCCAGCAGCTTGATTCGAGAAGACTACGAGCAGTACTTC
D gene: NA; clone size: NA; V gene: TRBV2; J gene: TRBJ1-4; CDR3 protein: CASSIATAEKLFF; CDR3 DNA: TGTGCCAGCAGTATCGCGACAGCTGAAAAACTGTTTTTT
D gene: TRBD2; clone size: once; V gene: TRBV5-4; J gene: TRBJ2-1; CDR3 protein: CASSLVLAGAGNEQFF; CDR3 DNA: TGTGCCAGCAGCTTAGTACTAGCGGGGGCCGGGAATGAGCAGTTCTTC
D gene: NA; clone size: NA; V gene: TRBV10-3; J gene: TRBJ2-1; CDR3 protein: CAISESGSGEQFF; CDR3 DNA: TGTGCCATCAGTGAGTCGGGGTCGGGTGAGCAGTTCTTC
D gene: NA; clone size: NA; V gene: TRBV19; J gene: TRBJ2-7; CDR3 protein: CASSIDSLHYEQYF; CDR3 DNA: TGTGCCAGTAGTATTGATAGCCTACACTACGAGCAGTACTTC
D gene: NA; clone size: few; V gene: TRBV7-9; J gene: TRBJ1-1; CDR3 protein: CASNPTGNTEAFF; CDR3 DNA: TGTGCCAGCAACCCCACAGGGAACACTGAAGCTTTCTTT
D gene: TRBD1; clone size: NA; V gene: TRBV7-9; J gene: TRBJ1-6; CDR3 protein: CASSFGTGGLSPLHF; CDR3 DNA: TGTGCCAGCAGCTTCGGGACAGGGGGTCTTTCACCCCTCCACTTT
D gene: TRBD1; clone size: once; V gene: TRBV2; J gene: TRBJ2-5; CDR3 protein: CASSARQGQETQYF; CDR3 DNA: TGTGCCAGCAGTGCGAGACAGGGTCAAGAGACCCAGTACTTC
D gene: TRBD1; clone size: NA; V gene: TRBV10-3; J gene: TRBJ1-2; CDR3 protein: CAISPTIQGDYGYTF; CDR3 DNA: TGTGCCATCAGTCCCACCATCCAGGGGGACTATGGCTACACCTTC
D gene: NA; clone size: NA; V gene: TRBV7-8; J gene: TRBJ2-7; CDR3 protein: CASSSRRDRSSYGQYF; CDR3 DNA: TGTGCCAGCAGCTCCCGCCGAGACAGGAGCTCCTACGGGCAGTACTTC
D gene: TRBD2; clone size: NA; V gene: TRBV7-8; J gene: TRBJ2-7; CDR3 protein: CASSRTSGSSYEQYF; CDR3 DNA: TGTGCCAGCAGCCGAACTAGCGGGAGCTCCTACGAGCAGTACTTC
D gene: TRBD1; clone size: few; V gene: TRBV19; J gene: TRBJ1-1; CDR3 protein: CASSIAGTVPFF; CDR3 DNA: TGTGCCAGTAGTATAGCCGGGACAGTCCCTTTCTTT
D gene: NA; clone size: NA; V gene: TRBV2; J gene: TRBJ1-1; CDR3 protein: CASYRRVGEAFF; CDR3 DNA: TGTGCCAGCTACCGGAGGGTAGGTGAAGCTTTCTTT
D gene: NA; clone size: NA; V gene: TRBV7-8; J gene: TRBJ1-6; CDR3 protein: CASSLGRTDNSPLHF; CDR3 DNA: TGTGCCAGCAGCTTAGGACGGACGGATAATTCACCCCTCCACTTT
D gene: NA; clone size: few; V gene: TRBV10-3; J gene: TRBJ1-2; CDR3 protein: CASSEDGNYGYTF; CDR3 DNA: TGTGCCAGCAGTGAGGACGGTAACTATGGCTACACCTTC
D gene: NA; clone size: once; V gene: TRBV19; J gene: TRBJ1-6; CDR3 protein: CASSIGLELSPLHF; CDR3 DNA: TGTGCCAGTAGTATAGGTCTGGAGCTCTCACCCCTCCACTTT
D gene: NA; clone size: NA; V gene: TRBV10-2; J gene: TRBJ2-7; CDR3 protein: CASSEFGGYEQYF; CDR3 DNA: TGCGCCAGCAGTGAGTTTGGCGGGTACGAGCAGTACTTC
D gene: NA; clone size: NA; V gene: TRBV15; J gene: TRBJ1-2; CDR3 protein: CATSRDQRIYGYTF; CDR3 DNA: TGTGCCACCAGCAGAGATCAGCGGATCTATGGCTACACCTTC